This TCR beta chain was profiled in a study of cytomegalovirus exposure and HLA in healthy donors. Points from the study as a whole: Cytomegalovirus status was reportedly diagnosed by the classifier with high sensitivity and specificity.

CDR3 size: 15 residues. Germline V lookup: CDR1 SEHNR, CDR2 FQNEAQ (reference sequence). V lost 4 bases, J lost 8 bases, and 18 bases lay in between. To note about this clone: Its antigen is undetermined.

Both 60 Vbeta primers and 13 Jbeta primers went into the PCR. The data were produced by immunoSEQ multiplex PCR, yet TCRdb's version contains in-frame clones alone and is incomplete. Found here are approximately 140,000 clones, roughly 79% of them singletons; the top ten hold approximately 0.97%. This clonotype originated in a man aged 18-30 years in good health and CMV-seronegative. The specimen was PBMCs. The V and J genes are TRBV7-9 and TRBJ2-1, with D possibly matching TRBD1 (6 bases). CDR3 in amino acids: CASSSTGHPTDEQFF. CDR3 in DNA: TGTGCCAGCAGCTCGACGGGACACCCGACCGATGAGCAGTTCTTC.